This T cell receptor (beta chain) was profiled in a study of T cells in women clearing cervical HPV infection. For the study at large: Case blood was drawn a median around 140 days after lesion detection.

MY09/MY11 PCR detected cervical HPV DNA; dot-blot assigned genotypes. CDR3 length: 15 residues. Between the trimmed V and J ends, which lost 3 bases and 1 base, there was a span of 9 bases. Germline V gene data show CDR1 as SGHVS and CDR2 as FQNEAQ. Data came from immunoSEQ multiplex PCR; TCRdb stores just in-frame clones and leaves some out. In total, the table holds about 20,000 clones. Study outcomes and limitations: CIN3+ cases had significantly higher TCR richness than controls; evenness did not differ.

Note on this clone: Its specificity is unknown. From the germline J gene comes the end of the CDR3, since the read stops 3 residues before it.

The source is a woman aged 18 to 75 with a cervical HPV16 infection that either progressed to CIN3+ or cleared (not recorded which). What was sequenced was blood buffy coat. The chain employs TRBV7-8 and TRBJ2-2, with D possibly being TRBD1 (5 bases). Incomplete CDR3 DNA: TGTGCCAGCAGCTTTCCAGGGATGAACACCGGGGAG. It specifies CASSFPGMNTGE. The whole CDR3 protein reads CASSFPGMNTGELFF.